This entry lists 2 T cell receptor beta chains sequenced from one sample in a study of CD8 T cells in ankylosing spondylitis. TCRdb fed the 5' RACE reads into MiXCR, producing one record per CDR3 protein. This table has hundreds of thousands of distinct CDR3 sequences, roughly 20% appearing once. Sequencing was done on a sample of blood, either unsorted or a sorted T cell fraction (not recorded which). These receptors originate from a male donor with ankylosing spondylitis or in good health (not recorded which).

This clonotype was detected only a few times. The chain is built from TRBV2 and TRBJ2-2; TRBD1 is a possible D gene (6 bases). Germline V gene sequence: CDR1 SNHLY, CDR2 FYNNEI. There are 13 residues in the CDR3. The V gene lost 8 bases and the J gene lost 4 bases, with 11 bases spanning the gap. The CDR3 here is CASFTGSTGELFF. CDR3 DNA sequence: TGTGCCAGCTTTACAGGGAGCACCGGGGAGCTGTTTTTT.

The chain uses TRBV5-1 and TRBJ2-1, with 8 bases aligning to TRBD2. In germline, CDR1 is SGHRS, CDR2 YFSETQ. The V gene end was trimmed by 7 bases and the J gene end by 0 bases; junction bases not matched to a gene: 9. This CDR3 spans 16 amino acids. The CDR3 DNA follows: TGCGCCAGCCGGCCCGGGGGGGCAAACTCCTACAATGAGCAGTTCTTC. Its protein product is CASRPGGANSYNEQFF.